The following is a T cell receptor (beta chain) sequence with its context. The data stem from a study of blood T cell repertoires in COVID-19. Study-level background: Sites in the United States, Italy and Spain provided acute and convalescent COVID-19 samples.

V was clipped by 8 bases and J by 2 bases; unmatched bases: 8. Germline CDR1 and CDR2: LNHDA and SQIVND (reference sequence). The CDR3 consists of 14 residues. Sequencing was performed with immunoSEQ multiplex PCR; in TCRdb, only in-frame clones are kept and a portion is missing. The sample lists over 300,000 clones, roughly 89% occurring once. The sample taken for sequencing was peripheral blood. This TCR was recovered from a man younger than 35 with active or convalescent COVID-19. The chain carries TRBV19 and TRBJ1-2, with TRBD1 matching 7 bases. The CDR3 nucleotides read TGTGCCAGTCACAGGACAGGTGGGAACTATGGCTACACCTTC. Protein product: CASHRTGGNYGYTF.